This TCR beta chain is from a study of blood T cell repertoires in COVID-19. Study-wide background: Acute-phase and convalescent COVID-19 samples originated in the United States, Italy and Spain. Sources were T cells, B-cell-depleted T cells, or PBMCs; the material itself was cDNA or gDNA.

The study recruited people aged roughly 18 to 100 years across about two dozen US areas. Among Cohort 3 donors, those recovered had two negative PCRs, clearance, or symptom resolution. The junction had 11 bases not matched to a gene; V was cut back by 6 bases and J by 1 base. Germline values: CDR1 MDHEN, CDR2 SYDVKM. CDR3 length equals 16 residues. TCRdb keeps only in-frame clones here, not all; method: immunoSEQ multiplex PCR. The sample lists about 310,000 clones, around 90% occurring once. This TCR was sampled from a woman younger than 30 who had recovered from COVID-19. Material: PBMCs or T cells enriched from blood (not recorded which). The rearrangement uses TRBV28 and TRBJ2-5, with TRBD2 identical over 7 bases. The CDR3 reads CASRPARGVSQETQYF. The CDR3 DNA reads as TGTGCCAGCAGACCAGCCCGGGGGGTAAGCCAAGAGACCCAGTACTTC.